In this sample, the clone carrying this T cell receptor (beta chain) turned up once. Data came from immunoSEQ multiplex PCR; TCRdb stores just in-frame clones and leaves some out. The table lists 55,000 to 70,000 clones, roughly 86% of them singletons. The source of the sample is a study of PD-L1 blockade in urothelial cancer. V dropped 4 bases and J dropped 0; count of bases not matched to a gene: 19. Germline assignment: CDR1 KGHSH and CDR2 LQKENI. This CDR3 is built from 20 residues. This receptor was identified in a man aged 50-59 years with urothelial cancer. This specimen consisted of PBMCs, obtained around atezolizumab (anti-PD-L1) treatment. V and J are TRBV18 and TRBJ1-1; 8 nucleotides align to TRBD1. This CDR3 reads CASSRTAQGARDPMNTEAFF. CDR3 coding DNA: TGTGCCAGCTCACGAACCGCCCAGGGGGCTCGTGATCCTATGAACACTGAAGCTTTCTTT.